This TCR beta chain was profiled in a study of sequential checkpoint blockade in melanoma. Treatment reported: randomized to nivolumab then ipilimumab (arm A) or the reverse (arm B). Live CD3+CD8+ CD19− CD56− cells were sorted from PBMCs. The trim removed 4 bases at V and 3 bases at J, leaving 5 bases unmatched. This CDR3 has 14 residues. Germline-derived CDR1 and CDR2 are ENHRY and SYGVKD. This clone was seen just once. Clones were read by immunoSEQ multiplex PCR, and TCRdb kept only the in-frame ones, dropping some. Among about 22,000 clones, less than 75% were seen once, and the ten largest hold approximately 18%.

Material: CD8+ T cells sorted from blood (inferred from file names), obtained from a patient given nivolumab and ipilimumab in sequence. V is TRBV10-3 and J is TRBJ2-7, with 8 bases identical to TRBD1. The source of this sequence is a human donor with melanoma. The CDR3 coding sequence is TGTGCCATCAGTGGGGACAGGACGAGCTACGAGCAGTACTTC. Its protein product is CAISGDRTSYEQYF.